This T cell receptor beta chain emerged from a study of response to subunit inactivated influenza vaccine. Each CDR3 protein is one row after TCRdb ran MiXCR on the RT-PCR reads. The repertoire holds around 320,000 distinct CDR3 sequences, with around 22% as singletons. Germline CDR1 and CDR2: DFQATT and SNEGSKA (reference sequence). CDR3 length: 12 amino acids. V was shortened by 2 bases and J by 6 bases, with 10 bases between the two germline ends. This clonotype appeared a few times. Antigen specificity is unknown. Study results and caveats: A suggestion made by the authors is that each seasonal influenza vaccination recruits few new T cells.

The chain recombines TRBV20-1 with TRBJ1-1; TRBD1 is a possible D gene (5 bases). This sequence originates from a man in his fifties or sixties who received an inactivated influenza vaccine. The input for sequencing was PBMCs from blood, taken about 20 months after vaccination. The CDR3 here is CSARTGTAEAFF. CDR3 bases: TGCAGTGCTAGAACCGGGACCGCTGAAGCTTTCTTT.